This passage covers 5 T cell receptor beta chains from one sample sequenced in a study of response to subunit inactivated influenza vaccine (dated by TCRdb to 2016 to 2018). Library method: RT-PCR. Sequencer: Illumina HiSeq 2500. TCRdb reworked the public reads: Q25 trimming with fastp, MiXCR clone assembly, productive beta chains retained. When rows share a CDR3 protein, they turn into one entry using the most common DNA and genes. A total of about 310,000 distinct CDR3 sequences appear in this sample, 21% of them only once. In total, the top ten clones hold roughly a tenth of the sample. The sample in question was PBMCs from blood, obtained approximately 20 months after vaccination. Receptors were obtained from a man between 50 and 69 years old who received an inactivated influenza vaccine. Donor details come from another sample of the same person, matched by shared clones.

V and J are TRBV7-9 and TRBJ2-3; a possible D gene is TRBD1 (5 bases). There are 16 residues in the CDR3. Germline loops: CDR1 SEHNR, CDR2 FQNEAQ (reference sequence). V was pared by 8 bases and J by 2 bases, with 20 bases between. This CDR3 reads CASVIMDKPPTDTQYF. CDR3 nucleotide sequence: TGTGCCAGCGTCATTATGGACAAGCCGCCCACAGATACGCAGTATTTT.

The rearrangement joins TRBV13 to TRBJ2-3; 8 nucleotides agree with TRBD2. The CDR3 has 14 residues. Germline V gene sequence: CDR1 PRHDT, CDR2 FYEKMQ (reference sequence). V was pared by 6 bases and J by 8 bases, with 10 bases of the junction left unmatched. CDR3 loop: CASSTIGGAGTQYF. CDR3 bases: TGTGCCAGCAGTACCATCGGGGGGGCCGGTACGCAGTATTTT. Full variable domain (outside the CDR3, taken from reference TRBV13 and TRBJ2-3): AAGVIQSPRHLIKEKRETATLKCYPIPRHDTVYWYQQGPGQDPQFLISFYEKMQSDKGSIPDRFSAQQFSDYHSELNMSSLELGDSALYFCASSTIGGAGTQYFGPGTRLTVL.

This clonotype was recorded a few times. The chain links TRBV7-9 to TRBJ2-3; D gene uncertain. The CDR3 has 16 residues. Per germline, CDR1 SEHNR and CDR2 FQNEAQ (reference sequence). Trimming shortened V by 2 bases and J by 1 base, and 13 bases separated the two germline ends. CDR3 loop: CASSLTPGPGTDTQYF. The CDR3 DNA reads TGTGCCAGCAGCTTAACTCCCGGGCCGGGCACAGATACGCAGTATTTT.

The chain recombines TRBV2 with TRBJ2-7, with D perhaps matching TRBD1 (5 bases). CDR3 length equals 14 residues. Germline CDR1 SNHLY, CDR2 FYNNEI. Trimming removed 1 base from V and 3 bases from J, with 10 bases in between. For the CDR3, the DNA is TGTGCCAGCAGTGAAGACAGGTCAATCTACGAGCAGTACTTC. Its translation: CASSEDRSIYEQYF.

There are a few counts of this clonotype. The CDR3 reads CASRGDRTNSPLHF. The CDR3 nucleotides are TGTGCCAGCAGGGGTGACAGGACAAATTCACCCCTCCACTTT. The chain uses TRBV12-3 or TRBV12-4 and TRBJ1-6; D is possibly TRBD1 (6 bases). Trimming pared 6 bases from V and 7 bases from J, leaving 13 bases between. The CDR3 length is 14 residues.